These 32 T cell receptor beta chains share one sample of origin, sequenced in a study of cytomegalovirus exposure and HLA in healthy donors. Clones were sequenced by immunoSEQ multiplex PCR, and TCRdb holds only the in-frame ones, with some missing. The sample comprises some 120,000 clones, 88% of which are singletons, and 1.4% rests with the top ten. The sample taken for sequencing was PBMCs. Receptors originate from a man aged 30 to 39 in good health and CMV-seronegative.

The chain carries TRBV5-5 and TRBJ1-1; D ambiguous. The CDR3 contains 11 residues. V lost 6 bases and J lost 0, with 3 bases in between. Germline-derived CDR1 and CDR2 are SGHKS and YYEKEE (reference sequence). CDR3 protein: CASTMNTEAFF. The CDR3 DNA is TGTGCCAGCACCATGAACACTGAAGCTTTCTTT.

This clone was counted a few times. This chain joins TRBV2 and TRBJ2-2, with a tentative D call TRBD2 (5 bases). Germline V gives CDR1 SNHLY, CDR2 FYNNEI. This CDR3 comprises 14 residues. V dropped 6 bases and J dropped 0 bases, with 8 bases sitting between them. CDR3 region: CASSELANTGELFF. CDR3 DNA: TGTGCCAGCAGCGAACTAGCGAACACCGGGGAGCTGTTTTTT.

The chain links TRBV4-2 to TRBJ2-7; TRBD1 might be the D (5 bases). V dropped 0 bases and J dropped 3 bases, with 9 bases sitting between them. The V gene's germline CDR1 is LGHNA and CDR2 YNFKEQ. This CDR3 is 14 amino acids long. CDR3 DNA sequence: TGTGCCAGCAGCCAAGATAGACAGATCTACGAGCAGTACTTC. This codes for CASSQDRQIYEQYF.

This chain connects TRBV5-1 to TRBJ2-1; perhaps TRBD2 as D (6 bases). This CDR3 spans 16 amino acids. Germline CDR1 SGHRS, CDR2 YFSETQ. The V end lost 0 bases, the J end lost 2 bases, and 12 bases lay between the germline ends. CDR3 in amino acids: CASSLGRERTYNEQFF. The CDR3, as DNA: TGCGCCAGCAGCTTGGGACGGGAGCGAACCTACAATGAGCAGTTCTTC.

This clone was seen only once. The rearrangement joins TRBV2 to TRBJ1-1, with D possibly TRBD1 on 5 matching bases. This CDR3 region has 14 residues. Per germline, CDR1 SNHLY and CDR2 FYNNEI. V gave up 6 bases and J gave up 0 bases, with 11 bases separating them. CDR3 residues: CASRSGILNTEAFF. The CDR3, as DNA: TGTGCCAGCAGGTCAGGGATACTGAACACTGAAGCTTTCTTT.

The rearrangement joins TRBV19 to TRBJ2-7, with D possibly being TRBD1 (5 bases). Trimming removed 2 bases from V and 2 bases from J, with 10 bases in between. Germline V gene data show CDR1 as LNHDA and CDR2 as SQIVND (reference sequence). CDR3 length: 14 residues. CDR3: CASSISTEAYEQYF. Here the CDR3 DNA reads TGTGCCAGTAGTATATCGACAGAAGCCTACGAGCAGTACTTC.

This chain links TRBV7-2 with TRBJ1-4, with TRBD1 matching 8 bases. Germline V gene sequence: CDR1 SGHTA, CDR2 FQGNSA. The CDR3 sequence is 14 residues long. The trim removed 5 bases at V and 8 bases at J, leaving 7 bases unmatched. CDR3 coding DNA: TGTGCCAGCAGCCCCGCTGACAGGGGCGAAAAACTGTTTTTT. Amino acids: CASSPADRGEKLFF.

The chain employs TRBV7-9 and TRBJ2-7, with TRBD2 identical over 10 bases. Per the germline V gene, CDR1 is SEHNR and CDR2 is FQNEAQ (reference sequence). CDR3 length: 15 amino acids. V was clipped by 4 bases and J by 2 bases; unmatched bases: 5. CDR3 nucleotides: TGTGCCAGCAGCTGGACTAGCGGTTTTACCTACGAGCAGTACTTC. Translating gives CASSWTSGFTYEQYF. Variable domain in full (rest from reference TRBV7-9 and TRBJ2-7): DTGVSQNPRHKITKRGQNVTFRCDPISEHNRLYWYRQTLGQGPEFLTYFQNEAQLEKSRLLSDRFSAERPKGSFSTLEIQRTEQGDSAMYLCASSWTSGFTYEQYFGPGTRLTVT.

The chain employs TRBV2 and TRBJ1-5; D remains unclear. The CDR3 has 13 residues. Germline values: CDR1 SNHLY, CDR2 FYNNEI. V lost 7 bases to trimming and J lost 3 bases, with 10 bases between them. In DNA form, the CDR3 reads TGTGCCAGCAAGTTGGCAGTCAATCAGCCCCAGCATTTT. Its translation: CASKLAVNQPQHF. Drawing the rest from reference TRBV2 and TRBJ1-5, the complete variable domain is EPEVTQTPSHQVTQMGQEVILRCVPISNHLYFYWYRQILGQKVEFLVSFYNNEISEKSEIFDDQFSVERPDGSNFTLKIRSTKLEDSAMYFCASKLAVNQPQHFGDGTRLSIL.

This clone was recorded a few times. The chain joins TRBV4-1 to TRBJ1-1; 7 positions agree with TRBD1. Losses at the gene ends were 4 bases for V and 4 bases for J; bases not matched to a gene: 9. The CDR3 has 15 residues. Germline V CDR1 and CDR2: MGHRA, YSYEKL. The CDR3 bases are TGCGCCAGCAGCCCCGGACAGGTTCAGGGCACTGAAGCTTTCTTT. Its translation: CASSPGQVQGTEAFF.

In its sample, this clone was seen once. The rearrangement links TRBV9 to TRBJ2-3, with TRBD2 as a possible D gene (5 bases). Germline CDR1 reads SGDLS; CDR2 reads YYNGEE. V was cut by 4 bases and J by 8 bases, with 17 bases left in between. The CDR3 contains 14 residues. The CDR3 DNA is TGTGCCAGCAGCTCCACCGGGGTGAGTGGTACGCAGTATTTT. Its protein is CASSSTGVSGTQYF.

This chain links TRBV5-5 with TRBJ2-7; no reliable D call. V was pared by 0 bases and J by 1 base, with 11 bases between. The CDR3 sequence is 15 residues long. Germline V gene sequence: CDR1 SGHKS, CDR2 YYEKEE (reference sequence). The CDR3 bases are TGTGCCAGCAGCTTGGGCGGAGCAATATCCTACGAGCAGTACTTC. Residues: CASSLGGAISYEQYF.

Concerning this clone: In the same sample, other DNA sequences code for this CDR3. The V call is TRBV6-5, the J call TRBJ1-1; no reliable D call. CDR3 size: 15 residues. Germline V lookup: CDR1 MNHEY, CDR2 SVGAGI. V was trimmed by 2 bases and J by 1 base, leaving 11 bases between them. CDR3: CASSYRVGGNTEAFF. CDR3 nucleotide sequence: TGTGCCAGCAGTTACCGTGTCGGCGGGAACACTGAAGCTTTCTTT.

This chain uses TRBV19 with TRBJ1-2, with a weak D call TRBD1 (6 bases). The V end was cut by 10 bases, the J end by 2 bases, with 17 bases between. The CDR3 spans 14 residues. The germline CDR1 and CDR2 sequences are LNHDA and SQIVND (reference sequence). CDR3 sequence reads: CAIGQPGGNYGYTF. The CDR3 DNA is TGTGCCATAGGGCAACCTGGGGGCAACTATGGCTACACCTTC.

Comments on this clone: One end of the junction does not line up with germline, which may come from a read error. This chain uses TRBV6-5 with TRBJ2-7, with 13 bases lining up with TRBD2. This CDR3 has 15 amino acids. In germline, CDR1 is MNHEY, CDR2 SVGAGI. DNA for the CDR3: TGTGCCGGCAGGAGTACTAGCGGGAGGGTCCACGAGCAGTACTTC. It codes for CAGRSTSGRVHEQYF.

The chain links TRBV4-1 to TRBJ2-5, with 9 bases lining up with TRBD1. CDR3 size: 13 residues. Germline V lookup: CDR1 MGHRA, CDR2 YSYEKL. V lost 11 bases and J lost 4; bases outside the gene matches: 8. In DNA, the CDR3 is TGCGCCTCACAGGGGGCTCGGTCAGAGACCCAGTACTTC. This translates into CASQGARSETQYF.

The chain is built from TRBV29-1 and TRBJ1-1; 7 bases map to TRBD1. Germline CDR1 and CDR2: SQVTM and ANQGSEA. The CDR3 spans 16 residues. Losses at the gene ends were 4 bases for V and 8 bases for J; bases not matched to a gene: 19. CDR3 in DNA: TGCAGCGTTGTTCTTCCTCTAGGGGACACCAGGGGGGAAGCTTTCTTT. Amino acids: CSVVLPLGDTRGEAFF.

The V and J genes are TRBV4-3 and TRBJ2-1; TRBD2 agrees at 8 bases. CDR3 length equals 15 residues. The junction had 5 bases not matched to a gene; V was cut back by 1 base and J by 6 bases. In germline, CDR1 is LGHNA, CDR2 YSLEER. CDR3 coding DNA: TGCGCCAGCAGCCAAGTTTCTAGCGGGCTCAATGAGCAGTTCTTC. Translating it yields CASSQVSSGLNEQFF.

This clone was observed once. The chain is built from TRBV29-1 and TRBJ2-1; 12 bases fit TRBD2. V lost 7 bases to trimming and J lost 6 bases; unmatched junction nucleotides: 16. Germline V CDR1 and CDR2: SQVTM, ANQGSEA. CDR3 size: 17 residues. As DNA, the CDR3 is TGCAGCGCCGCCTGGGGTTGGCTAGCGGGAGGGGTCAATGAGCAGTTCTTC. It translates to CSAAWGWLAGGVNEQFF.

This clone was observed once. The rearrangement joins TRBV5-1 to TRBJ2-2; 10 positions agree with TRBD2. Germline CDR1 and CDR2: SGHRS and YFSETQ. With 0 bases clipped from V and 6 bases from J, the junction kept 2 bases outside the gene matches. The CDR3 is made up of 15 amino acids. CDR3 residues: CASSLVAGGPGELFF. The CDR3 DNA reads TGCGCCAGCAGCTTGGTAGCGGGAGGCCCCGGGGAGCTGTTTTTT.

This clone was seen once. The chain links TRBV27 to TRBJ2-3, with TRBD1 matching 8 bases. The V and J ends lost 5 bases and 6 bases, in that order; junction bases with no gene match: 7. CDR1 MNHEY and CDR2 SMNVEV come from the germline V gene (reference sequence). The CDR3 consists of 14 residues. CDR3 sequence (DNA): TGTGCCAGCAGTCTGACAGGGGAGGCGGATACGCAGTATTTT. Residues: CASSLTGEADTQYF.

The chain is built from TRBV10-1 and TRBJ2-5; D unresolved. The CDR3 runs 12 residues. Trimming shortened V by 3 bases and J by 4 bases, and 6 bases separated the two germline ends. CDR1 is WNHNN and CDR2 is SYGVQD in the germline V gene (reference sequence). The CDR3 DNA reads as TGCGCCAGCAGTGATTACGGAGAGACCCAGTACTTC. The encoded protein is CASSDYGETQYF.

The chain joins TRBV2 to TRBJ1-4; TRBD1 matches 8 bases. Trimming removed 5 bases from V and 7 bases from J; junction bases left unmatched: 12. From germline, CDR1 is SNHLY and CDR2 FYNNEI. This CDR3 has 16 amino acids. The CDR3 DNA is TGTGCCAGCAGTCGATTCCAGGGGGCTTATAGTGAAAAACTGTTTTTT. This sequence encodes CASSRFQGAYSEKLFF.

This chain links TRBV7-3 with TRBJ1-2; D unresolved. V dropped 4 bases and J dropped 8 bases, with 17 bases sitting between them. In germline, CDR1 is SGHTA, CDR2 FQGTGA. The CDR3 is made up of 14 amino acids. CDR3 residues: CASSSQYSGGGYTF. The CDR3 DNA reads TGTGCCAGCAGCTCGCAGTACTCAGGTGGAGGCTACACCTTC. Full variable domain (rest looked up from reference TRBV7-3 and TRBJ1-2): GAGVSQTPSNKVTEKGKYVELRCDPISGHTALYWYRQSLGQGPEFLIYFQGTGAADDSGLPNDRFFAVRPEGSVSTLKIQRTERGDSAVYLCASSSQYSGGGYTFGSGTRLTVV.

The chain combines TRBV29-1 with TRBJ2-7; a possible D gene is TRBD2 (5 bases). The CDR3 extends over 13 amino acids. V lost 7 bases and J 2 bases, leaving 15 bases between the germline ends. CDR1 and CDR2 from the germline V gene are SQVTM and ANQGSEA. CDR3 in DNA: TGCAGCGCCTACGAGGGCCCAGCCTACGAGCAGTACTTC. Amino acids: CSAYEGPAYEQYF.

The genes are TRBV12-5 and TRBJ2-1; D is possibly TRBD1 (7 bases). Germline CDR1 reads LGHNT; CDR2 reads FRNRAP. Trimming took off 3 bases at V and 4 bases at J, with 13 bases between the two ends. This CDR3 spans 15 amino acids. The CDR3 DNA sequence: TGTGCTAGTGGTTTAGAGGGGGGACAGTACAATGAGCAGTTCTTC. Amino acid sequence: CASGLEGGQYNEQFF. Combining the CDR3 with reference TRBV12-5 and TRBJ2-1 gives the whole variable domain DARVTQTPRHKVTEMGQEVTMRCQPILGHNTVFWYRQTMMQGLELLAYFRNRAPLDDSGMPKDRFSAEMPDATLATLKIQPSEPRDSAVYFCASGLEGGQYNEQFFGPGTRLTVL.

V and J are TRBV2 and TRBJ2-1; 11 nucleotides align to TRBD2. CDR3 length equals 16 residues. The J segment lost 3 bases and the V segment lost 7 bases, leaving 8 bases of the junction unmatched. Germline-derived CDR1 and CDR2 are SNHLY and FYNNEI. CDR3 in amino acids: CASTVIAGGGYNEQFF. The DNA for the CDR3 is TGTGCCAGCACCGTAATAGCGGGAGGGGGCTACAATGAGCAGTTCTTC.

The rearrangement links TRBV4-3 to TRBJ2-6; D gene ambiguous. This CDR3 contains 18 residues. V lost 0 bases, J lost 0 bases, and 12 bases lay in between. Germline V gene sequence: CDR1 LGHNA, CDR2 YSLEER. The chain's CDR3 is CASSQEGPISSGANVLTF. CDR3 DNA sequence: TGCGCCAGCAGCCAAGAGGGCCCTATCAGCTCTGGGGCCAACGTCCTGACTTTC.

The V gene is TRBV27, the J gene TRBJ2-1; unclear D gene. This CDR3 is 13 amino acids long. The V end was cut by 3 bases, the J end by 5 bases, with 8 bases between. Per germline, CDR1 MNHEY and CDR2 SMNVEV (reference sequence). The CDR3 nucleotides are TGTGCCAGCAGTTTTGGCCAAAACAATGAGCAGTTCTTC. It specifies CASSFGQNNEQFF.

This clone has only one observation. The CDR3 spells CASSFAPSRGTETQYF. The CDR3 DNA reads as TGTGCCAGCAGTTTTGCCCCCAGCCGGGGGACAGAGACCCAGTACTTC. This chain uses TRBV27 with TRBJ2-5, with D perhaps matching TRBD2 (6 bases). This CDR3 comprises 16 residues. CDR1 MNHEY and CDR2 SMNVEV come from the germline V gene (reference sequence). The V and J ends lost 3 bases and 4 bases respectively, with 18 bases between them.

This chain links TRBV10-3 with TRBJ2-1; 10 nucleotides line up with TRBD1. V gave up 8 bases and J gave up 8 bases; unmatched junction bases: 6. The V gene's germline CDR1 is ENHRY and CDR2 SYGVKD. This CDR3 region has 13 residues. CDR3 nucleotides: TGTGCCATCGGGACAGGGGTGGTTGATGAGCAGTTCTTC. Its protein is CAIGTGVVDEQFF.

The V and J genes are TRBV10-3 and TRBJ1-2; 9 positions match TRBD1. This CDR3 has 13 residues. CDR1 and CDR2 from the germline V gene are ENHRY and SYGVKD. Trimming took 6 bases from V and 6 from J; bases not matched to a gene: 5. DNA of the CDR3: TGTGCCATCAGGGGACAGGGAGAGGATGGCTACACCTTC. Translation: CAIRGQGEDGYTF.